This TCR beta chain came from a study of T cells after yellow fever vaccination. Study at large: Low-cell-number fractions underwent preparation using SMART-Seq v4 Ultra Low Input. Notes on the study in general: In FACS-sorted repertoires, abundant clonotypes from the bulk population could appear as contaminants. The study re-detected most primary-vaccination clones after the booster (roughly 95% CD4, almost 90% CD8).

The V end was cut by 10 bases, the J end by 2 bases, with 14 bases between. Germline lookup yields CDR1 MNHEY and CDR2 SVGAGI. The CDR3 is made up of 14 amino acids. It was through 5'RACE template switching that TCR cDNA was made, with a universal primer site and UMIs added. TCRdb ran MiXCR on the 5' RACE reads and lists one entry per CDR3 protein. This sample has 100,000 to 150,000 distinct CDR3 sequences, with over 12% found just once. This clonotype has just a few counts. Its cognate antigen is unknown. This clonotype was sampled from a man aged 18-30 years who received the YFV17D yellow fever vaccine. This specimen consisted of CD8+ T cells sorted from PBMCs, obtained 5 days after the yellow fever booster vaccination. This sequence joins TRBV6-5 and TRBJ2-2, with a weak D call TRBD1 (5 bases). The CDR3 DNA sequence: TGTGCCACGCAAGTGACAGACAACACCGGGGAGCTGTTTTTT. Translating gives CATQVTDNTGELFF.